The source of this TCR beta chain is a study of blood T cell repertoires in COVID-19. Study background: Samples of COVID-19 (acute and convalescent) were obtained from the United States, Italy and Spain. T cells, B-cell-depleted T cells, or PBMCs provided the cDNA or gDNA that served as material.

In the authors' methods: Amplified reference gene primers provided the basis for estimating nucleated cell counts. Here immunoSEQ multiplex PCR was the method, and the copy in TCRdb shows in-frame clones only, minus some. D and trimming were read from the DNA, whereas the V and J calls and clone size are those reported in that table. The sample includes hundreds of thousands of clones, 70% to 85% seen only once; the top ten take more than 7%. The V and J ends lost 5 bases and 6 bases respectively, with 13 bases between them. From germline, CDR1 is SEHNR and CDR2 FQNEAQ (reference sequence). The CDR3 runs to 13 residues.

The sample taken for sequencing was peripheral blood. The rearrangement joins TRBV7-9 to TRBJ1-1; D not certain. The clonotype was recovered from a man older than 75 with acute or convalescent COVID-19. The CDR3 DNA is TGTGCCAGCAGCCCCGGGAGTCTCCCTGAAGCTTTCTTT. Translated: CASSPGSLPEAFF.